This T cell receptor (beta chain) was found in a study of T cell changes during pregnancy in multiple sclerosis. Looked up from germline, CDR1 is SGHRS and CDR2 is YFSETQ. Trimming cost V 0 bases and J 2 bases, with 11 bases left between them. The CDR3 has 15 amino acids. Data came from immunoSEQ multiplex PCR; TCRdb stores just in-frame clones and leaves some out. This table has approximately 98,000 clones, around 92% appearing once. The gene calls are TRBV5-1 and TRBJ1-1; D unresolved. The clonotype was recovered from a female donor in good health, enrolled as a control in a pregnancy study. The input for sequencing was peripheral blood, taken after pregnancy. CDR3 in amino acids: CASSLGGLVNTEAFF. Written as DNA, the CDR3 is TGCGCCAGCAGCTTGGGAGGGTTGGTAAACACTGAAGCTTTCTTT.